This T cell receptor beta chain was recovered during a study of identical twins. The CDR3 spans 14 residues. CDR1 is MNHEY and CDR2 is SVGAGI in the germline V gene. V lost 0 bases, J lost 3 bases, and 2 bases stayed unmatched. Study-wide points: High-abundance cord blood beta clonotypes had fewer insertions; memory repertoires showed none. A cross-sectional statistical analysis, not follow-up of the same donors, supported the conclusions.

This clonotype was counted only a few times. The antigen is unknown. Healthy Caucasian donors formed the entire cohort. TCRdb itself ran the 5' RACE reads through MiXCR, one entry per CDR3 protein. Found here are under 1 million distinct CDR3 sequences, about 12% of them singletons; the top ten hold about 1.6%. A further study also used this sample, focusing on yellow fever vaccine responses in identical twins.

The chain has TRBV6-5 and TRBJ2-7, with 7 bases aligning to TRBD2. The specimen sequenced was PBMCs. The source of this sequence is a woman in her late teens or twenties in good health. For the CDR3, the DNA is TGTGCCAGCAGTTACTCCAGCGGGATCTACGAGCAGTACTTC. Translating gives CASSYSSGIYEQYF.